The 19 T cell receptor beta chains in this list originate from one sample, sequenced in a study of memory CD8 T cells in hepatitis C reinfection. The time point denotes: peak reinfection, 3 to 8 weeks after reinfection detection. Sorted cells were sequenced directly ex vivo without any in vitro expansion. The table came from immunoSEQ multiplex PCR; TCRdb's copy has only in-frame clones and leaves some out. The profile shows 44,000 or so clones, more than 75% of them singletons. The specimen sequenced was naive CD8+ T cells sorted from blood. Receptors were obtained from a man younger than 30 with hepatitis C virus infection.

The genes are TRBV7-3 and TRBJ2-3; TRBD2 matches 7 bases. This CDR3 spans 15 amino acids. Unmatched junction bases numbered 2, after V lost 1 base and J lost 1 base. Germline CDR1 SGHTA, CDR2 FQGTGA. CDR3 nucleotide sequence: TGTGCCAGCAGCTTAAAGAGCGGGGGCACAGATACGCAGTATTTT. It translates to CASSLKSGGTDTQYF.

V is TRBV11-2 and J is TRBJ2-3; 10 bases line up with TRBD2. Losses at the gene ends were 5 bases for V and 1 base for J; bases not matched to a gene: 6. This CDR3 is 16 amino acids long. CDR1 and CDR2 (germline): SGHAT, FQNNGV. CDR3 protein: CASSNRGTSGTDTQYF. CDR3 coding DNA: TGTGCCAGCAGCAACCGCGGGACTAGCGGCACAGATACGCAGTATTTT.

The chain joins TRBV7-6 to TRBJ1-6; no reliable D call. V lost 4 bases to trimming and J lost 7 bases, with 14 bases between them. The CDR3 is made up of 15 amino acids. Germline loops: CDR1 SGHVS, CDR2 FNYEAQ. The CDR3 nucleotides read TGTGCCAGCAGCTGGGGTGGAGGGTACAATTCACCCCTCCACTTT. It yields the protein CASSWGGGYNSPLHF.

Of note for this clone: Other nucleotide sequences from this sample produce the same CDR3. This sequence joins TRBV19 and TRBJ2-7; either TRBD1 or TRBD2 may supply D (6 bases each). The V end was cut by 6 bases, the J end by 0 bases, with 12 bases between. CDR3 length equals 14 residues. In germline, CDR1 is LNHDA, CDR2 SQIVND (reference sequence). CDR3 loop: CASSPGGGSYEQYV. DNA of the CDR3: TGTGCCAGTAGCCCAGGAGGGGGCTCCTACGAGCAGTACGTC.

The V gene is TRBV27, the J gene TRBJ2-3; 9 nucleotides match TRBD1. J lost 1 base, V lost 5 bases, and 4 bases had no gene match. Germline CDR1 MNHEY, CDR2 SMNVEV (reference sequence). The length of the CDR3 is 15 residues. CDR3 DNA sequence: TGTGCCAGCAGTCGACGGGACAGGGGCACAGATACGCAGTATTTT. This codes for CASSRRDRGTDTQYF.

The rearrangement uses TRBV5-1 and TRBJ1-1; 12 positions match TRBD1. This CDR3 is 12 amino acids long. J lost 11 bases, V lost 8 bases, and 7 bases had no gene match. Germline CDR1 and CDR2: SGHRS and YFSETQ. The CDR3 protein is CASSGTGGRAFF. The CDR3 region has the DNA TGCGCCAGTTCCGGGACAGGGGGCAGGGCTTTCTTT.

The chain couples TRBV5-5 to TRBJ2-1; weak D call: TRBD2 (6 bases). The CDR3 is 17 residues long. Germline V gives CDR1 SGHKS, CDR2 YYEKEE (reference sequence). Trimming left V 3 bases short and J 3 bases short, with 19 bases between. The CDR3 DNA reads TGTGCCAGCAGCTCCACTGGCGGGACCCCTTTCTACAATGAGCAGTTCTTC. It codes for CASSSTGGTPFYNEQFF.

The CDR3: CASSLWGVGNTEAFF. The CDR3 coding sequence is TGTGCCAGCAGTTTATGGGGGGTAGGAAACACTGAAGCTTTCTTT. V usage is TRBV27 and J usage is TRBJ1-1; D is perhaps TRBD1 (5 bases). The V end lost 1 base, the J end lost 2 bases, and 11 bases lay between the germline ends. The CDR3 runs 15 residues. The germline gives CDR1 MNHEY, CDR2 SMNVEV (reference sequence).

V gene TRBV9 combines with J gene TRBJ2-1; D is perhaps TRBD2 (6 bases). The V end was cut by 4 bases, the J end by 8 bases, with 16 bases between. The CDR3 is 14 amino acids. Germline V CDR1 and CDR2: SGDLS, YYNGEE. CDR3 coding DNA: TGTGCCAGCAGCCCACGTCCCGGGACTGATGAGCAGTTCTTC. Amino acids: CASSPRPGTDEQFF. Complete variable domain (other parts from reference TRBV9 and TRBJ2-1): DSGVTQTPKHLITATGQRVTLRCSPRSGDLSVYWYQQSLDQGLQFLIQYYNGEERAKGNILERFSAQQFPDLHSELNLSSLELGDSALYFCASSPRPGTDEQFFGPGTRLTVL.

Only a few counts were recorded for this clone. This specimen includes other DNA sequences encoding the same CDR3. V usage is TRBV2 and J usage is TRBJ2-7; the match to TRBD2 covers 7 bases. The V and J ends lost 7 bases and 2 bases, in that order; junction bases with no gene match: 2. Germline V gene lookup returns CDR1 SNHLY and CDR2 FYNNEI. This CDR3 has 12 residues. The CDR3 loop is CASTRGAYEQYF. As DNA, the CDR3 is TGTGCCAGCACACGGGGGGCCTACGAGCAGTACTTC.

This clone was picked up one time. This chain uses TRBV7-2 with TRBJ2-3; 8 bases are a match to TRBD2. The CDR3 has 15 amino acids. Trimming took 4 bases from V and 4 from J; bases not matched to a gene: 7. Per germline, CDR1 SGHTA and CDR2 FQGNSA. The CDR3 protein is CASSSRLLAADTQYF. CDR3 sequence (DNA): TGTGCCAGCAGCTCTCGGTTACTAGCGGCAGATACGCAGTATTTT.

The chain combines TRBV19 with TRBJ2-4, with D tentatively TRBD2 (6 bases). Per germline, CDR1 LNHDA and CDR2 SQIVND (reference sequence). This CDR3 has 15 amino acids. Trimming shortened V by 3 bases and J by 0 bases, and 9 bases separated the two germline ends. For the CDR3, the DNA is TGTGCCAGTAGTATCGGGGGTTTAGCCAAAAACATTCAGTACTTC. Its protein product is CASSIGGLAKNIQYF.

The count of this clone is one. The chain employs TRBV6-5 and TRBJ1-2; TRBD1 matches at 9 bases. Germline V gene data show CDR1 as MNHEY and CDR2 as SVGAGI. With 4 bases clipped from V and 8 bases from J, the junction kept 5 bases outside the gene matches. This CDR3 comprises 13 residues. CDR3 sequence reads: CASSSGTGLGYTF. The CDR3 nucleotides are TGTGCCAGCAGTTCCGGGACAGGGTTGGGCTACACCTTC.

This clone came up once. The V call is TRBV6-5, the J call TRBJ2-3, with a weak D call TRBD1 (6 bases). Germline CDR1 is MNHEY and CDR2 is SVGAGI. The CDR3 length is 14 residues. Trimming stripped 6 bases from V and 2 bases from J, with 12 bases between. The CDR3 DNA reads as TGTGCCAGCAGAAATACAGGGACCACAGATACGCAGTATTTT. Translated: CASRNTGTTDTQYF.

The V and J genes are TRBV7-9 and TRBJ2-1, with 10 bases fitting TRBD1. V was pared by 5 bases and J by 5 bases, with 6 bases of the junction left unmatched. The CDR3 covers 15 residues. CDR1 is SEHNR and CDR2 is FQNEAQ in the germline V gene (reference sequence). CDR3 sequence reads: CASSPTGGADNEQFF. The CDR3 bases are TGTGCCAGCAGCCCGACAGGGGGCGCGGACAATGAGCAGTTCTTC. Using reference TRBV7-9 and TRBJ2-1 for the parts outside the CDR3, the full variable domain is DTGVSQNPRHKITKRGQNVTFRCDPISEHNRLYWYRQTLGQGPEFLTYFQNEAQLEKSRLLSDRFSAERPKGSFSTLEIQRTEQGDSAMYLCASSPTGGADNEQFFGPGTRLTVL.

This chain uses TRBV28 with TRBJ1-6; 8 bases match TRBD1. J gave up 8 bases and V 4 bases, and 4 bases lay outside the gene matches. The CDR3 has 14 amino acids. Germline CDR1 and CDR2: MDHEN and SYDVKM. The CDR3 sequence: CASSSRTGYSPLHF. The CDR3 nucleotides read TGTGCCAGCAGTTCCCGGACAGGGTATTCACCCCTCCACTTT.

This chain links TRBV6-6 with TRBJ2-5; no clear D gene. CDR3 size: 15 residues. Germline V CDR1 and CDR2: MNHNY, SVGAGI (reference sequence). The V and J ends lost 7 bases and 1 base respectively, with 16 bases between them. CDR3 residues: CASTAREPPQETQYF. DNA of the CDR3: TGTGCCAGCACCGCCCGAGAGCCGCCCCAAGAGACCCAGTACTTC.

This chain connects TRBV7-7 to TRBJ2-5; D not certain. The germline CDR1 and CDR2 sequences are SSHAT and FNYEAQ (reference sequence). The CDR3 loop spans 13 amino acids. Deletions cut 5 bases from V and 5 bases from J, with 12 bases between. CDR3 DNA sequence: TGTGCCAGCAGCCAACATCCAATGGAGACCCAGTACTTC. As protein: CASSQHPMETQYF. The variable domain in full, completed from reference TRBV7-7 and TRBJ2-5, reads GAGVSQSPRYKVTKRGQDVTLRCDPISSHATLYWYQQALGQGPEFLTYFNYEAQPDKSGLPSDRFSAERPEGSISTLTIQRTEQRDSAMYRCASSQHPMETQYFGPGTRLLVL.

The CDR3 reads CASSLSPGTSAHNEQFF. The CDR3, as DNA: TGTGCCAGCAGTTTATCTCCCGGGACTAGCGCTCACAATGAGCAGTTCTTC. The chain couples TRBV28 to TRBJ2-1; TRBD2 matches 10 bases. CDR1 and CDR2 (germline): MDHEN, SYDVKM. The CDR3 has 17 residues. The V segment lost 1 base and the J segment 5 bases; nucleotides outside the gene matches: 8.